This record covers a single TCR beta chain. The target antigen is unknown. This sample is drawn from a study of shared clonotypes between healthy human individuals. Study-wide results and caveats: Clonotypes shared by all four sorted-subset donors had higher generation probabilities than non-shared clonotypes. The study generally estimated greater richness for naive than memory subsets.

Sequencing was performed with immunoSEQ multiplex PCR; in TCRdb, only in-frame clones are kept and a portion is missing. This sample carries about 110,000 clones, about 70% of them seen once, and the ten largest clones take around 23%. The germline V and J ends were trimmed by 8 bases and 3 bases, with 20 bases remaining between them. The CDR3 loop spans 15 amino acids. Germline CDR1 MNHEY, CDR2 SMNVEV (reference sequence). Sequences were obtained from memory CD8+ T cells sorted from blood. Subset described: CD45RO+ cells pooled with CCR7-negative TemRA cells. The clonotype was recovered from a woman under 40 in good health. V gene TRBV27 combines with J gene TRBJ2-7; maybe TRBD1 (5 bases). The CDR3: CASSPRVTPLYEQYF. Written as DNA, the CDR3 is TGTGCCAGCTCCCCCAGGGTGACCCCCCTCTACGAGCAGTACTTC.